Listed below are T cell receptor beta chains from one sample, sequenced in a study of T cell responses to AZD1222 COVID-19 vaccine. Clones were sequenced by immunoSEQ multiplex PCR, and TCRdb holds only the in-frame ones, with some missing. The sample consists of 100,000 to 150,000 clones, 85% to 90% of them appearing once. Sequenced material: peripheral blood, taken on day 0 of AZD1222 vaccination. These receptors all stem from an adult in good health. Each CDR3 is given with its conserved first and last residue. D genes are given only for firm matches. Only some rows state a clone size, as once, few, many or a class for expanded clones.

d_gene | j_gene | v_gene | abundance | CDR3aa | CDR3nt
NA | TRBJ2-1 | TRBV19 | NA | CASSIWGVRTYNEQFF | TGTGCCAGTAGTATATGGGGGGTAAGAACCTACAATGAGCAGTTCTTC
TRBD1 | TRBJ2-1 | TRBV5-5 | once | CASSFGQGIDNEQFF | TGTGCCAGCAGCTTCGGACAGGGTATCGACAATGAGCAGTTCTTC
NA | TRBJ1-1 | TRBV13 | once | CASSRFRETEAFF | TGTGCCAGCAGCCGTTTCCGAGAGACTGAAGCTTTCTTT
NA | TRBJ2-2 | TRBV3-1/TRBV3-2 | NA | CASSQGYRELFF | TGTGCCAGCAGCCAAGGCTACCGGGAGCTGTTTTTT
TRBD1 | TRBJ2-1 | TRBV5-6 | NA | CASSEGQGWNEQFF | TGTGCCAGCAGCGAGGGACAGGGGTGGAATGAGCAGTTCTTC
NA | TRBJ1-1 | TRBV10-3 | NA | CAISETAGRGNTEAFF | TGTGCCATCAGTGAGACTGCAGGGCGAGGGAACACTGAAGCTTTCTTT
NA | TRBJ2-6 | TRBV2 | NA | CASSVEGTGANVLTF | TGTGCCAGCAGCGTTGAGGGTACGGGGGCCAACGTCCTGACTTTC
NA | TRBJ1-2 | TRBV7-2 | NA | CASSLHRDPYGYTF | TGTGCCAGCAGCTTACATAGGGACCCCTATGGCTACACCTTC
NA | TRBJ2-2 | TRBV5-1 | NA | CASSLAVGAPAGELFF | TGCGCCAGCAGCTTGGCTGTGGGGGCGCCGGCCGGGGAGCTGTTTTTT
NA | TRBJ1-3 | TRBV6-5 | NA | CASHHGNTIYF | TGTGCCAGCCACCACGGAAACACCATATATTTT
NA | TRBJ1-5 | TRBV29-1 | NA | CSVEADIFRNQPQHF | TGCAGCGTTGAGGCGGACATCTTCAGGAATCAGCCCCAGCATTTT
NA | TRBJ1-1 | TRBV5-1 | NA | CASSFSEDTEAFF | TGCGCCAGCAGCTTCTCAGAGGACACTGAAGCTTTCTTT
NA | TRBJ1-5 | TRBV11-2 | NA | CASSLGGEYGQPQHF | TGTGCCAGCAGCTTAGGGGGGGAGTATGGTCAGCCCCAGCATTTT
TRBD2 | TRBJ2-1 | TRBV20-1 | NA | CSASSSGTNEQFF | TGCAGTGCTAGTTCTAGCGGTACCAATGAGCAGTTCTTC
NA | TRBJ2-3 | TRBV12-3/TRBV12-4 | NA | CASSLVDTQYF | TGTGCCAGCAGTTTAGTCGATACGCAGTATTTT
NA | TRBJ1-4 | TRBV19 | NA | CASSESVKLFF | TGTGCCAGTAGTGAATCTGTGAAACTGTTTTTT
TRBD2 | TRBJ2-3 | TRBV30 | NA | CAWIRTSRGADTQYF | TGTGCCTGGATTCGGACTAGCCGGGGGGCAGATACGCAGTATTTT
TRBD1 | TRBJ1-1 | TRBV18 | NA | CASSIAGTEAGGTEAFF | TGTGCCAGCTCAATCGCCGGGACAGAGGCTGGGGGCACTGAAGCTTTCTTT
NA | TRBJ1-3 | TRBV29-1 | NA | CSVAPRVASGNTIYF | TGCAGCGTTGCACCGAGGGTCGCCTCTGGAAACACCATATATTTT
NA | TRBJ1-5 | TRBV5-8 | NA | CASSLDGNQPQHF | TGTGCCAGCAGCTTGGACGGAAATCAGCCCCAGCATTTT
NA | TRBJ1-1 | TRBV19 | NA | CASSSRGQVEAFF | TGTGCCAGTAGTTCCCGAGGACAAGTTGAAGCTTTCTTT
NA | TRBJ1-2 | TRBV7-9 | NA | CASSFQGDYGYTF | TGTGCCAGCAGCTTTCAAGGGGACTATGGCTACACCTTC
NA | TRBJ1-1 | TRBV29-1 | NA | CSVEKTENTEAFF | TGCAGCGTTGAGAAGACGGAGAACACTGAAGCTTTCTTT
NA | TRBJ2-1 | TRBV19 | NA | CASSISVAAYEQFF | TGTGCCAGTAGTATAAGCGTAGCGGCTTATGAGCAGTTCTTC
NA | TRBJ2-2 | TRBV9 | NA | CASSVSLTGELFF | TGTGCCAGCAGCGTTTCCCTCACCGGGGAGCTGTTTTTT
TRBD1 | TRBJ1-3 | TRBV5-1 | NA | CASSQRQGGSGNTIYF | TGCGCCAGCAGCCAAAGACAGGGGGGTTCTGGAAACACCATATATTTT
NA | TRBJ1-1 | TRBV7-2 | NA | CASSFRQGHTEAFF | TGTGCCAGCAGCTTCAGACAAGGTCACACTGAAGCTTTCTTT
TRBD1 | TRBJ1-2 | TRBV5-1 | NA | CASSWGGTGGREGYTF | TGCGCCAGCAGCTGGGGGGGCACAGGGGGCCGAGAAGGCTACACCTTC
TRBD1 | TRBJ2-1 | TRBV7-2 | once | CASSRLPTGGAYNEQFF | TGTGCCAGCAGCAGACTACCGACAGGGGGCGCCTACAATGAGCAGTTCTTC
NA | TRBJ1-2 | TRBV6-6 | NA | CASWWNYGYTF | TGTGCCAGCTGGTGGAACTATGGCTACACCTTC
NA | TRBJ1-3 | TRBV9 | NA | CASSVATSGDGNTIYF | TGTGCCAGCAGCGTAGCTACCTCGGGAGATGGAAACACCATATATTTT
NA | TRBJ2-7 | TRBV11-2 | NA | CASSFSGGEQYF | TGTGCCAGCAGCTTTTCGGGTGGGGAGCAGTACTTC
NA | TRBJ1-5 | TRBV2 | NA | CASSGSYTNQPQHF | TGTGCCAGCAGTGGGAGCTATACGAATCAGCCCCAGCATTTT
NA | TRBJ2-7 | TRBV5-1 | NA | CASTPHRDSYEQYF | TGCGCCAGCACCCCCCACAGGGATTCCTACGAGCAGTACTTC
TRBD2 | TRBJ2-2 | TRBV27 | NA | CASSLKRGGIMDTGELFF | TGTGCCAGCAGTTTAAAGCGGGGGGGAATCATGGACACCGGGGAGCTGTTTTTT
NA | TRBJ1-5 | TRBV4-3 | NA | CASSQDHYGDQPQHF | TGCGCCAGCAGCCAAGACCATTACGGGGATCAGCCCCAGCATTTT
NA | TRBJ2-3 | TRBV12-3/TRBV12-4 | NA | CASRESLMDTQYF | TGTGCCAGTCGGGAATCTTTGATGGATACGCAGTATTTT
TRBD1 | TRBJ1-6 | TRBV5-4 | once | CASSTNRDSKWVSPLHF | TGTGCCAGCAGCACAAACCGGGACAGCAAATGGGTTTCACCCCTCCACTTT
TRBD1 | TRBJ2-3 | TRBV7-3 | once | CASSPRGPDTDTQYF | TGTGCCAGCAGCCCTAGGGGGCCAGACACAGATACGCAGTATTTT
NA | TRBJ2-5 | TRBV7-3 | NA | CASSLGGKGTQYF | TGTGCCAGCAGCTTAGGGGGGAAGGGGACCCAGTACTTC
NA | TRBJ1-3 | TRBV5-1 | NA | CASSLDSSPVSGNTIYF | TGCGCCAGCAGCTTGGATTCGTCGCCAGTCTCTGGAAACACCATATATTTT
TRBD1 | TRBJ1-5 | TRBV2 | NA | CASSSQGGSNQPQHF | TGTGCCAGCAGTTCCCAGGGGGGAAGCAATCAGCCCCAGCATTTT
NA | TRBJ1-6 | TRBV2 | NA | CASSEQGSSPLHF | TGTGCCAGCAGTGAACAGGGAAGCTCACCCCTCCACTTT